Ten or more counts support the clone carrying this T cell receptor beta chain. This entry comes from a study of cytotoxic CD8 clonotypes in ibrutinib-treated CLL. For the study at large: Results showed around 24 partial and 2 complete responses; following median approximately 68 months, 14 remained remitted, roughly twelve advanced.

Produced via immunoSEQ multiplex PCR; TCRdb's table is partial and in-frame only. Among some 100,000 clones listed, about 58% were seen once. The CDR3 runs to 11 residues. Germline V gene sequence: CDR1 SGHTA, CDR2 FQGNSA. This clonotype was obtained from a human donor with chronic lymphocytic leukemia. This rearrangement joins TRBV7-2 to TRBJ2-1; D remains ambiguous. The material sequenced was PBMCs, taken after 24 months of ibrutinib treatment. CDR3: CSSTSYNEQFF. The CDR3 nucleotides are TGTTCAAGCACTTCCTACAATGAGCAGTTCTTC.